This T cell receptor (beta chain) was captured in a study of CD8+CD57+ T cells in acquired aplastic anemia. Comments on this clonotype: Its specificity is unknown.

CD8+CD57+ cell expansion, shown by flow cytometry, had occurred in the patients selected for sequencing. Patients were therapy-naive when their blood was sampled. Study results and caveats: About 30 CD8+ CDR3 sequences occurred in both the patients and the controls.

Genomic DNA was employed as the template in profiling TCR beta VDJ and CDR3. TCRdb redid the calling of the reads with MiXCR, one entry per CDR3 protein. Here the sample spans around 50,000 distinct CDR3 sequences, around 50% being singletons. This TCR was sampled from a human donor with aplastic anemia. The sample comprised sorted CD4+, CD8+, or CD8+CD57+ T cells (not recorded which) from PBMCs.

The CDR3 loop reads CASSEAGGFYEQYF. For the CDR3, the DNA is TGTGCCAGTAGTGAAGCGGGGGGATTCTACGAGCAGTACTTC. This chain uses TRBV19 with TRBJ2-7, with 9 bases identical to TRBD2. The CDR3 is 14 amino acids. The V segment lost 5 bases and the J segment 3 bases; nucleotides outside the gene matches: 5. CDR1 and CDR2 (germline): LNHDA, SQIVND (reference sequence).